This note documents a single T cell receptor beta chain sequence. Its antigen is unknown. Treatment of the sample: 19 received Ad26.COV2.S at low or high dose, single or two shots; about 5 received placebo; per-sample allocation not given. The samples were gathered on day 63 after the first injection of vaccine or placebo. Data came from immunoSEQ multiplex PCR; TCRdb stores just in-frame clones and leaves some out. The table includes around 380,000 clones, approximately 91% detected once. The data were obtained in a study of Ad26.COV2.S vaccination and SARS-CoV-2 variants. Overall study context: It was the COV1001 Ad26.COV2.S trial arm that included the donor. Dosing was one shot or two shots 56 days apart.

With 4 bases removed from V and 1 base from J, the gap between germline ends came to 12 bases. The length of the CDR3 is 15 residues. Study results and limitations: Breadth measured for non-spike TCRs was similar across vaccine and placebo recipients.

The receptor was isolated from a person aged 18-65 years who received the Ad26.COV2.S COVID-19 vaccine or a placebo. This material consisted of peripheral blood, taken in a trial of Ad26.COV2.S vaccine versus placebo. The V and J genes are TRBV5-3 and TRBJ1-5; possible D gene TRBD1, 5 bases. TRBV5-3 is classed as an ORF, of uncertain function. DNA of the CDR3: TGTGCCAGAAGCCCACCGGGGGTCAGCAATCAGCCCCAGCATTTT. This codes for CARSPPGVSNQPQHF.